This T cell receptor (beta chain) stems from a study of identifying expanded T cells in peripheral blood. Using immunoSEQ multiplex PCR, the repertoire was profiled, and TCRdb retains in-frame clones only, with some absent. The table records under 70,000 clones, about 89% of them present only once. Germline CDR1 and CDR2: SEHNR and FQNEAQ (reference sequence). The CDR3 loop spans 19 amino acids. J lost 2 bases, V lost 4 bases, and 17 bases had no gene match. V and J are TRBV7-9 and TRBJ1-3; 7 bases agree with TRBD1. This receptor was identified in a person aged 18-69 years in good health. Material for sequencing was blood. This chain's CDR3 is CASSSPISETGWTGNTIYF. The CDR3 region has the DNA TGTGCCAGCAGCTCCCCTATTTCAGAGACAGGGTGGACTGGAAACACCATATATTTT.